A selection of T cell receptor beta chains follows, all from one sample in a study of blood T cell repertoires in COVID-19. The protocol was immunoSEQ multiplex PCR, while the TCRdb copy is restricted to in-frame clones and leaves out a portion. This table has about 49,000 clones, roughly 89% appearing once. The sample was peripheral blood. These receptors were obtained from a man between 45 and 60 years old with acute or convalescent COVID-19. The CDR3 runs from the conserved cysteine through the conserved F or W. The D gene is left open where the match is weak. Expanded clones get a size class; other rows say once, few or many, or leave the size out.

TRBV9,NA,few,TRBJ2-1,CASSVGGETRKFF,TGTGCCAGCAGCGTAGGTGGCGAGACTAGGAAGTTCTTC
TRBV28,NA,NA,TRBJ2-2,CASRSGTYNTGELFF,TGTGCCAGCAGATCCGGGACTTATAACACCGGGGAGCTGTTTTTT
TRBV5-1,TRBD2,few,TRBJ2-1,CASSLWSGDEQFF,TGCGCCAGCAGCTTGTGGAGCGGGGATGAGCAGTTCTTC
TRBV20-1,NA,NA,TRBJ1-2,CSASGQGYYGYTF,TGCAGTGCTAGTGGGCAGGGGTACTATGGCTACACCTTC
TRBV2,TRBD1,NA,TRBJ2-7,CASSRGQGGEQYF,TGTGCCAGCAGTCGTGGACAGGGGGGCGAGCAGTACTTC
TRBV7-2,TRBD1,NA,TRBJ1-2,CASSSGGHGYTF,TGTGCCAGCAGCTCAGGGGGCCATGGCTACACCTTC
TRBV29-1,NA,few,TRBJ1-3,CSVKPSSGNTIYF,TGCAGCGTTAAACCGAGCTCTGGAAACACCATATATTTT
TRBV29-1,NA,NA,TRBJ2-3,CSVEGLASSTDTQYF,TGCAGCGTTGAGGGGCTAGCGTCGAGCACAGATACGCAGTATTTT
TRBV30,TRBD1,NA,TRBJ1-2,CAWSVLQGSYGYTF,TGTGCCTGGAGTGTATTACAGGGGTCCTATGGCTACACCTTC
TRBV12-3/TRBV12-4,NA,once,TRBJ1-2,CASSLGGGYTF,TGTGCCAGCAGTTTAGGGGGCGGCTACACCTTC
TRBV19,NA,NA,TRBJ2-6,CASSPDYDLANVLTF,TGTGCCAGTAGTCCAGACTATGACTTGGCCAACGTCCTGACTTTC
TRBV19,TRBD1,NA,TRBJ2-7,CASSSQDRGKDEQYF,TGTGCCAGTAGTTCTCAAGACAGGGGGAAAGACGAGCAGTACTTC
TRBV20-1,TRBD2,NA,TRBJ2-7,CSASRSAGAYEQYF,TGCAGTGCTAGTAGGTCCGCGGGAGCCTACGAGCAGTACTTC
TRBV29-1,NA,NA,TRBJ2-2,CSVNTGTANTGELFF,TGCAGCGTTAACACAGGGACCGCGAACACCGGGGAGCTGTTTTTT
TRBV10-3,NA,NA,TRBJ1-5,CAISATGDLNQPQHF,TGTGCCATCAGTGCTACAGGAGACCTCAATCAGCCCCAGCATTTT
TRBV12-5,NA,NA,TRBJ1-1,CASGPPRGMNTEAFF,TGTGCTAGTGGTCCCCCGAGGGGGATGAACACTGAAGCTTTCTTT
TRBV7-9,TRBD1,once,TRBJ2-7,CASSSTGVYEQYF,TGTGCCAGCAGCTCAACAGGGGTATACGAGCAGTACTTC
TRBV11-3,TRBD1,NA,TRBJ2-2,CAITWDRGSDSGELFF,TGTGCCATTACCTGGGACAGGGGTTCGGATAGCGGGGAGCTGTTTTTT
TRBV5-6,TRBD1,NA,TRBJ1-1,CASSYGQGVNTEAFF,TGTGCCAGCAGCTACGGACAGGGGGTTAACACTGAAGCTTTCTTT
TRBV5-6,TRBD2,NA,TRBJ2-5,CASSSGASGSLETQYF,TGTGCCAGCAGCAGCGGGGCTAGCGGGAGTTTGGAGACCCAGTACTTC
TRBV27,NA,NA,TRBJ2-7,CASSFDRSSYEQYF,TGTGCCAGCAGTTTCGACAGGAGCTCCTACGAGCAGTACTTC
TRBV9,NA,NA,TRBJ1-2,CASSVAGPNYGYTF,TGTGCCAGCAGCGTAGCCGGTCCGAACTATGGCTACACCTTC
TRBV6-5,NA,NA,TRBJ2-6,CASRKTEKGANVLTF,TGTGCCAGCAGAAAGACTGAGAAGGGGGCCAACGTCCTGACTTTC
TRBV5-4,TRBD1,once,TRBJ1-3,CASSSRTGGSGNTIYF,TGTGCCAGCAGCTCGCGGACAGGGGGCTCTGGAAACACCATATATTTT
TRBV5-8,TRBD2,NA,TRBJ2-1,CASSRGLAEYNEQFF,TGTGCCAGCAGCCGAGGACTAGCGGAGTACAATGAGCAGTTCTTC
TRBV19,NA,NA,TRBJ1-5,CASSMDRFNDQPQHF,TGTGCCAGTAGTATGGACAGATTTAATGATCAGCCCCAGCATTTT
TRBV6-1,NA,NA,TRBJ2-7,CASSAAGTSHYEQYF,TGTGCCAGCAGTGCAGCTGGGACATCACACTACGAGCAGTACTTC
TRBV6-5,TRBD1,NA,TRBJ1-3,CASTPKGAAGNTIYF,TGTGCCAGCACCCCCAAGGGGGCCGCGGGAAACACCATATATTTT
TRBV4-3,NA,NA,TRBJ2-6,CASSTGETGANVLTF,TGCGCCAGCAGCACGGGGGAGACTGGGGCCAACGTCCTGACTTTC
TRBV13,TRBD1,NA,TRBJ2-3,CASSARDSPSTDTQYF,TGTGCCAGCAGCGCCCGGGACAGTCCTAGCACAGATACGCAGTATTTT
TRBV27,NA,NA,TRBJ1-5,CASSFRGSEQPQHF,TGTGCCAGCAGTTTTCGCGGGTCAGAGCAGCCCCAGCATTTT
TRBV2,TRBD2,few,TRBJ2-5,CASSPLAGGVETQYF,TGTGCCAGCAGTCCCCTAGCGGGGGGCGTGGAGACCCAGTACTTC
TRBV4-3,NA,NA,TRBJ1-3,CASSPTGGNTIYF,TGCGCCAGCAGCCCAACAGGTGGAAACACCATATATTTT
TRBV4-3,TRBD2,NA,TRBJ2-5,CASSQSTSGSRETQYF,TGCGCCAGCAGCCAATCGACTAGCGGGAGTCGAGAGACCCAGTACTTC
TRBV30,NA,NA,TRBJ2-1,CAWSVGGEQFF,TGTGCCTGGAGTGTTGGAGGTGAGCAGTTCTTC
TRBV18,TRBD1,NA,TRBJ1-5,CASSPGTGNQPQHF,TGTGCCAGCTCACCGGGGACAGGGAATCAGCCCCAGCATTTT
TRBV7-2,NA,NA,TRBJ2-1,CASSLRRAPRELGQFF,TGTGCCAGCAGCTTAAGACGGGCCCCCAGGGAATTGGGGCAGTTCTTC
TRBV7-8,NA,NA,TRBJ2-7,CASSLLDEQYF,TGTGCCAGCAGCTTACTCGACGAGCAGTACTTC
TRBV6-6,TRBD2,NA,TRBJ2-3,CASSRLAGGGRTDTQYF,TGTGCCAGCAGTCGACTAGCGGGAGGAGGTCGGACAGATACGCAGTATTTT
TRBV18,TRBD2,NA,TRBJ2-3,CASSPGTSGSNLDTQYF,TGTGCCAGCTCACCAGGGACTAGCGGGAGTAATTTGGATACGCAGTATTTT
TRBV30,TRBD1,few,TRBJ1-2,CAFRRDRVVLDYGYTF,TGTGCCTTCAGGAGGGACAGGGTGGTCTTGGACTATGGCTACACCTTC
TRBV7-2,TRBD1,NA,TRBJ2-3,CASSLAPDRVKDTQYF,TGTGCCAGCAGCTTAGCGCCGGACAGGGTAAAAGATACGCAGTATTTT
TRBV29-1,NA,few,TRBJ1-5,CSVSGGRDSNQPQHF,TGCAGCGTATCCGGGGGGAGGGATAGCAATCAGCCCCAGCATTTT
TRBV4-2,TRBD1,NA,TRBJ1-2,CASSQDPTGSYGYTF,TGTGCCAGCAGCCAGGATCCGACAGGGTCCTATGGCTACACCTTC
TRBV7-9,NA,few,TRBJ1-2,CASSDPNEVPGNYGYTF,TGTGCCAGCAGCGACCCAAACGAGGTTCCGGGGAACTATGGCTACACCTTC
TRBV6-5,TRBD2,NA,TRBJ2-7,CASSQEGGESYEQYF,TGTGCCAGCAGCCAGGAGGGAGGGGAGTCCTACGAGCAGTACTTC
TRBV6-6,NA,NA,TRBJ1-2,CASTQVDRANYGYTF,TGTGCCAGCACCCAGGTGGACAGAGCTAACTATGGCTACACCTTC
TRBV5-6,TRBD1,NA,TRBJ1-1,CASSSWTGTVTEAFF,TGTGCCAGCAGCTCCTGGACAGGGACGGTTACTGAAGCTTTCTTT
TRBV12-1,NA,NA,TRBJ2-2,CASSLGGLAGAGELFF,TGTGCCAGCAGCTTAGGGGGACTAGCGGGGGCCGGGGAGCTGTTTTTT
TRBV30,TRBD1,once,TRBJ2-5,CAWRGDRFRETQYF,TGTGCCTGGAGGGGGGACAGGTTCCGAGAGACCCAGTACTTC
TRBV15,NA,NA,TRBJ1-6,CATSRDGQVNSPLHF,TGTGCCACCAGCAGAGATGGGCAGGTTAATTCACCCCTCCACTTT
TRBV19,NA,NA,TRBJ1-6,CASSMTGITYNSPLHF,TGTGCCAGTAGTATGACGGGGATCACCTATAATTCACCCCTCCACTTT
TRBV7-6,NA,once,TRBJ1-6,CASSLALPGSPLHF,TGTGCCAGCAGCTTAGCGCTGCCAGGGTCACCCCTCCACTTT
TRBV30,NA,NA,TRBJ2-6,CAWTASSGANVLTF,TGTGCCTGGACCGCTAGCTCTGGGGCCAACGTCCTGACTTTC
TRBV2,TRBD2,NA,TRBJ2-1,CASRKTSGGGNEQFF,TGTGCCAGCAGGAAGACTAGCGGGGGAGGGAATGAGCAGTTCTTC
TRBV9,NA,NA,TRBJ1-6,CASSVDWSSPLHF,TGTGCCAGCAGCGTAGATTGGAGTTCACCCCTCCACTTT
TRBV28,NA,NA,TRBJ1-2,CASSLWEGYTF,TGTGCCAGCAGTTTATGGGAGGGCTACACCTTC
TRBV6-2/TRBV6-3,TRBD2,once,TRBJ2-1,CASSLGLAVVNEQFF,TGTGCCAGCAGTTTGGGGCTAGCGGTAGTAAATGAGCAGTTCTTC
TRBV28,TRBD1,NA,TRBJ2-5,CASSRTGGASQETQYF,TGTGCCAGCAGTCGGACAGGGGGGGCAAGCCAAGAGACCCAGTACTTC
TRBV29-1,NA,once,TRBJ2-7,CSVERDSYEQYF,TGCAGCGTTGAACGGGACTCTTACGAGCAGTACTTC